The sequence of this T cell receptor (beta chain) was determined in a study of blood T cell repertoires in COVID-19. Turning to the study itself: Samples of COVID-19 (acute and convalescent) were obtained from the United States, Italy and Spain.

The CDR3 is 14 amino acids. V trimming: 6 bases; J trimming: 4 bases; junction bases outside the gene matches: 7. Germline CDR1 and CDR2: MGHRA and YSYEKL. Measured with immunoSEQ multiplex PCR; TCRdb has only the in-frame clones, and not every one. The sample records about 190,000 clones, more than 85% being singletons. Sequencing input: peripheral blood. The sequence was obtained from a man in his forties with active or convalescent COVID-19. This chain uses TRBV4-1 with TRBJ1-2; 8 bases line up with TRBD1. The CDR3 DNA reads TGCGCCAGCAGTCGGACAGGGCAGAGCTATGGCTACACCTTC. Protein: CASSRTGQSYGYTF.